This T cell receptor (beta chain) was sequenced in a study of blood T cell repertoires in COVID-19. About the study: The United States, Italy and Spain were the sources of the acute and convalescent COVID-19 samples. The analysed material was cDNA or gDNA that came from T cells, B-cell-depleted T cells, or PBMCs.

Seattle patient enrollment occurred during active infection, with longitudinal follow-up thereafter. Original handling: Counts of nucleated cells, estimated from reference gene primer amplification, were obtained. The assay was immunoSEQ multiplex PCR, and TCRdb's table has in-frame clones only and misses some. Clone size and the V and J calls come from that table; the DNA yielded D and trimming. The table lists roughly 440,000 clones, around 88% of them singletons, with over 9.5% in the top ten. J lost 10 bases, V lost 8 bases, and 16 bases had no gene match. CDR3 size: 14 residues. The V gene's germline CDR1 is MNHEY and CDR2 SVGAGI.

Sequenced: peripheral blood. The receptor's source is a woman between 45 and 65 years old with COVID-19, enrolled during active disease. The chain is built from TRBV6-5 and TRBJ1-1; 7 bases fit TRBD1. CDR3 in DNA: TGTGCCAGCGAAAGCCAGGGGGACTCTTTGGGAGCTTTCTTT. It specifies CASESQGDSLGAFF.